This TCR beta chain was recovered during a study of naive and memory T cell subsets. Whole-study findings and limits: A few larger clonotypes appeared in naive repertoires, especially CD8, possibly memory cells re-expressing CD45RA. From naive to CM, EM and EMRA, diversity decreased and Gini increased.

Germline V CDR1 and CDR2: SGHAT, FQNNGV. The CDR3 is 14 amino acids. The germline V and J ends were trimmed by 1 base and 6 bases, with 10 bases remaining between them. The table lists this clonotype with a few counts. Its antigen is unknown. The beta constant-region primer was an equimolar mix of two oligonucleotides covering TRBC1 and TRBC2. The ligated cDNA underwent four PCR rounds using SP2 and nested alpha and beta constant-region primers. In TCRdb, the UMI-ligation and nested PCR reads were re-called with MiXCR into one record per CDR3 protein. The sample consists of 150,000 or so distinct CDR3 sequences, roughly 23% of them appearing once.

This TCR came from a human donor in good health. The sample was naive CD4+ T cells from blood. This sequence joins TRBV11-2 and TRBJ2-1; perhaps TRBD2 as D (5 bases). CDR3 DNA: TGTGCCAGCAGCTTAGTAGGACGGGGCAATGAGCAGTTCTTC. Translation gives CASSLVGRGNEQFF.